The 13 T cell receptor beta chains presented below share a single source sample, sequenced in a study of T cells in Graves' hyperthyroidism and ophthalmopathy (dated by TCRdb to between 2018 and 2021). The protocol used for the library was multiplex PCR. TCRdb lists the instrument as Illumina HiSeq 2000. The TCR beta CDR3 regions were amplified from the RNA transcripts. A first-round RT-PCR of the TCR CDR3 used the HTBI primer set with the Qiagen OneStep RT-PCR kit. TCRdb trimmed public reads at Q25 via fastp, called clones via MiXCR and kept in-frame beta chains. Rows matching on CDR3 protein sequence are summarized as one entry with the most common DNA and genes. The sample table lists hundreds of thousands of distinct CDR3 sequences, roughly 14% of them with a count of one. Approximately 4.2% of the sample belongs to the ten largest clones. Material: blood. Every receptor here comes from a woman between 35 and 50 years old with Graves' ophthalmopathy.

This clonotype was seen repeatedly, ten times or more. This chain uses TRBV7-2 with TRBJ1-5, with TRBD1 matching over 7 bases. The CDR3 is 15 amino acids. With 2 bases clipped from V and 4 bases from J, the junction kept 5 bases outside the gene matches. Germline V gene lookup returns CDR1 SGHTA and CDR2 FQGNSA. As DNA, the CDR3 is TGTGCCAGCAGCTTATGGGACAGTCCTAATCAGCCCCAGCATTTT. Protein product: CASSLWDSPNQPQHF.

The chain uses TRBV4-1 and TRBJ1-2; D remains unclear. The CDR3 runs 16 residues. Germline CDR1 and CDR2: MGHRA and YSYEKL. V was pared by 0 bases and J by 2 bases, with 13 bases between. The CDR3 DNA is TGCGCCAGCAGCCAAGACCCTTGGGGAGGAAACTATGGCTACACCTTC. It translates to CASSQDPWGGNYGYTF.

This clonotype was detected ten times or more. The V call is TRBV20-1, the J call TRBJ2-7; a possible D gene is TRBD2 (5 bases). The CDR3 consists of 13 residues. Germline V gives CDR1 DFQATT, CDR2 SNEGSKA (reference sequence). V shed 5 bases and J shed 4 bases, with 15 bases lying between them. The CDR3 region is CSAYLRTAYEQYF. In nucleotides, the CDR3 is TGCAGTGCTTATCTAAGGACTGCTTACGAGCAGTACTTC.

This clonotype was seen ten or more times. The V gene is TRBV28, the J gene TRBJ2-7; D unclear. Germline CDR1 MDHEN, CDR2 SYDVKM. The V end lost 7 bases, the J end lost 0 bases, and 7 bases lay between the germline ends. The CDR3 runs to 12 residues. The CDR3 nucleotides are TGTGCCAGCAATACAGCCTCCTACGAGCAGTACTTC. This codes for CASNTASYEQYF. Based on the CDR3 plus reference TRBV28 and TRBJ2-7, the full variable domain is DVKVTQSSRYLVKRTGEKVFLECVQDMDHENMFWYRQDPGLGLRLIYFSYDVKMKEKGDIPEGYSVSREKKERFSLILESASTNQTSMYLCASNTASYEQYFGPGTRLTVT.

This clonotype occurred many times. This sequence joins TRBV5-1 and TRBJ2-2; 8 bases align to TRBD2. The CDR3 spans 15 residues. Germline loops: CDR1 SGHRS, CDR2 YFSETQ. V was clipped by 1 base and J by 4 bases; unmatched bases: 3. The CDR3 is CASSLQTSGTGELFF. In DNA form, the CDR3 reads TGCGCCAGCAGCTTGCAAACTAGCGGCACCGGGGAGCTGTTTTTT.

In this sample, this clonotype turned up a few times. The chain uses TRBV6-5 and TRBJ1-6; TRBD1 matches 9 bases. Germline-derived CDR1 and CDR2 are MNHEY and SVGAGI. V lost 0 bases and J lost 0; bases outside the gene matches: 6. CDR3 length: 19 residues. As DNA, the CDR3 is TGTGCCAGCAGTTACTCTCCGGGACAGGGCCGCTCCTATAATTCACCCCTCCACTTT. It encodes CASSYSPGQGRSYNSPLHF.

This clonotype was seen at least ten times. The V call is TRBV9, the J call TRBJ2-7; either TRBD1 or TRBD2 may supply D (5 bases each). The CDR3 extends over 14 amino acids. V was clipped by 0 bases and J by 0 bases, with 7 bases between them. Per germline, CDR1 SGDLS and CDR2 YYNGEE. CDR3 nucleotide sequence: TGTGCCAGCAGCGTAGGGGACGGCTCCTACGAGCAGTACTTC. It codes for CASSVGDGSYEQYF.

The chain joins TRBV20-1 to TRBJ1-2, with D tentatively TRBD1 (5 bases). The germline CDR1 and CDR2 sequences are DFQATT and SNEGSKA (reference sequence). V dropped 0 bases and J dropped 4 bases, with 12 bases sitting between them. This CDR3 has 14 amino acids. CDR3 sequence: CSAREEGQGYGYTF. DNA of the CDR3: TGCAGTGCTAGAGAAGAGGGGCAGGGCTATGGCTACACCTTC.

The table lists this clonotype with a few counts. The chain employs TRBV11-2 and TRBJ2-4; 15 positions match TRBD2. The germline V gene has CDR1 SGHAT and CDR2 FQNNGV. V was pared by 3 bases and J by 9 bases, with 15 bases of the junction left unmatched. The CDR3 extends over 19 amino acids. The CDR3 loop is CASSFTGLAGGPRGGIQYF. In DNA form, the CDR3 reads TGTGCCAGCAGCTTTACCGGACTAGCGGGAGGGCCGCGGGGTGGCATTCAGTACTTC.

In this sample, this clonotype turned up many times. The chain carries TRBV6-1 and TRBJ1-3; tentatively, D is TRBD1 (6 bases). From germline, CDR1 is MNHNS and CDR2 SASEGT. With 5 bases removed from V and 0 bases from J, the gap between germline ends came to 11 bases. The CDR3 sequence is 15 residues long. Written as DNA, the CDR3 is TGTGCCAGCAGTCCAACAGGGAACTCTGGAAACACCATATATTTT. It yields the protein CASSPTGNSGNTIYF.

This clonotype was recorded many times. V usage is TRBV6-2 or TRBV6-3 and J usage is TRBJ1-1; the D gene is possibly TRBD1 (6 bases). The ends were cut back, 7 bases at V and 1 base at J, with 10 bases in the middle. This CDR3 region has 13 residues. Germline V gives CDR1 MNHEY, CDR2 SVGEGT. The CDR3 loop is CASTRQENTEAFF. The CDR3 DNA reads as TGTGCCAGCACCAGACAGGAGAACACTGAAGCTTTCTTT.

V usage is TRBV2 and J usage is TRBJ1-3; possible D gene TRBD1, 6 bases. Trimming took 4 bases from V and 1 from J, leaving 11 bases between them. Germline V gene data show CDR1 as SNHLY and CDR2 as FYNNEI. The CDR3 loop spans 15 amino acids. The CDR3 loop is CASSGPGQSGNTIYF. The CDR3, as DNA: TGTGCCAGCAGTGGCCCCGGACAGTCTGGAAACACCATATATTTT.

This clonotype was counted ten times or more. The gene calls are TRBV7-6 and TRBJ2-7; 10 bases agree with TRBD2. The germline CDR1 and CDR2 sequences are SGHVS and FNYEAQ. The trim removed 5 bases at V and 3 bases at J, leaving 16 bases unmatched. There are 18 residues in the CDR3. As DNA, the CDR3 is TGTGCCAGCAGCCCTGAACCCAGGACTAGCGGAGGCAGCTACGAGCAGTACTTC. This sequence encodes CASSPEPRTSGGSYEQYF.